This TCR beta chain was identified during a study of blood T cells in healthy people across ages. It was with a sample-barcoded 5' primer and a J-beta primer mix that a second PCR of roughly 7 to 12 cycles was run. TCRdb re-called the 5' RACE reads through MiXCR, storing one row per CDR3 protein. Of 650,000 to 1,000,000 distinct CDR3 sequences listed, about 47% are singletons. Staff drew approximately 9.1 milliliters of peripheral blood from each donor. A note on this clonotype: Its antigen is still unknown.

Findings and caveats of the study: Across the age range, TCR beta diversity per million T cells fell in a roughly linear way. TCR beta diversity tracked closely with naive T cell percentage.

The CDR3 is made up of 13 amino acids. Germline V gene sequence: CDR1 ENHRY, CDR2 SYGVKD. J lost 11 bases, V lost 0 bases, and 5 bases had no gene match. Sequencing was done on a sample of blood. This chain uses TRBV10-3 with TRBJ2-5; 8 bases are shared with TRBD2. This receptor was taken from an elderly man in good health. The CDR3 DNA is TGTGCCATCAGTGAGTCGAGTAGCGGGGAGCAGTACTTC. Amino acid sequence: CAISESSSGEQYF.